The clone carrying this T cell receptor (beta chain) was counted ten times or more. The data are from a study of T cell repertoires in cytomegalovirus infection. CDR1 is ENHRY, CDR2 SYGVKD, per germline. This CDR3 contains 16 residues. The V and J ends lost 0 bases and 10 bases, in that order; junction bases with no gene match: 6. Via MiXCR, TCRdb re-called the reads, giving one row per CDR3 protein. The table records 200,000 to 300,000 distinct CDR3 sequences, about an eighth of them present only once. The clonotype was recovered from a human donor in good health (CMV status not recorded). Some clones in this sample may be carry-over from other donors' samples. The chain joins TRBV10-3 to TRBJ2-3; 14 bases agree with TRBD2. Sequenced sample: PBMCs. The chain's CDR3 is CAISESLGTSGSAQYF. The CDR3 nucleotides read TGTGCCATCAGTGAGTCCTTGGGGACTAGCGGGAGTGCGCAGTATTTT.